The rows below give T cell receptor beta chains drawn from one sample of a study of cytomegalovirus exposure and HLA in healthy donors. The method was immunoSEQ multiplex PCR; TCRdb's version includes in-frame clones alone and lacks a portion of them. The table lists around 150,000 clones, 75% to 80% of them singletons. The sample consisted of PBMCs. The receptors stem from a man aged 45-65 years in good health and CMV-seropositive. Both conserved end residues are part of each CDR3. The order of the fields is CDR3 DNA, CDR3 protein, V gene, D gene, J gene, clone size. A D gene is named only where the DNA matches it firmly. Expanded clones get a size class; other rows say once, few or many, or leave the size out.

TGCGCCAGCAGCCAAGTAGACACGGCGATTAACTATGGCTACACCTTC | CASSQVDTAINYGYTF | TRBV4-1 | . | TRBJ1-2 | .
TGTGCCAGCAGGGTCGTTAGTGGGCCTTTCTTT | CASRVVSGPFF | TRBV5-8 | . | TRBJ1-1 | once
TGTGCCAGCAGCGCCCGGGACACACGAGGGGGAGAGCAGTACTTC | CASSARDTRGGEQYF | TRBV2 | . | TRBJ2-7 | few
TGTGCCAGCAGTTACACCTACAGGGGAGGTAATTCACCCCTCCACTTT | CASSYTYRGGNSPLHF | TRBV6-5 | TRBD1 | TRBJ1-6 | .
TGTGCCAGCAGTACGAGCGGGGGGGCCACCGGGGAGCTGTTTTTT | CASSTSGGATGELFF | TRBV6-1 | TRBD2 | TRBJ2-2 | .
TGCAGCGTTGAAGATTTCGTCTCTGGAAACACCATATATTTT | CSVEDFVSGNTIYF | TRBV29-1 | . | TRBJ1-3 | .
TGTGCCAGCAGCTTGGAGGTCAGCGTCCAAGAGACCCAGTACTTC | CASSLEVSVQETQYF | TRBV5-5 | . | TRBJ2-5 | .
TGTGCCAGCAGCTTAATCGGGACAGGGTCTTCACCCCTCCACTTT | CASSLIGTGSSPLHF | TRBV7-2 | TRBD1 | TRBJ1-6 | .
TGTGCCAGCAGCCCCCGGAGCCCCGGGGAGCTGTTTTTT | CASSPRSPGELFF | TRBV6-5 | . | TRBJ2-2 | .
TGTGCCAGCAGAGCGGGACGGACGAACACTGAAGCTTTCTTT | CASRAGRTNTEAFF | TRBV6-1 | . | TRBJ1-1 | .
TGTGCCACCAGCGGGGACAGGGGGGGCACTGAAGCTTTCTTT | CATSGDRGGTEAFF | TRBV15 | TRBD1 | TRBJ1-1 | .
TGTGCCAGCAGCCCGCAGGGAACCGGGGAGCTGTTTTTT | CASSPQGTGELFF | TRBV6-1 | . | TRBJ2-2 | .
TGTGCCGGCTCTTCGGACAGTTCGCCCGAAAAACTGTTTTTT | CAGSSDSSPEKLFF | TRBV18 | . | TRBJ1-4 | .
TGTGCCAGCAGCCGGGACAGGTACACTGAAGCTTTCTTT | CASSRDRYTEAFF | TRBV6-4 | TRBD1 | TRBJ1-1 | few
TGTGCCAGCAGCTCGCGGACAGGGGAAGAGACCCAGTACTTC | CASSSRTGEETQYF | TRBV9 | TRBD1 | TRBJ2-5 | .
TGCGCCAGCAGCCTGGGACTAGCGGCGGATACGCAGTATTTT | CASSLGLAADTQYF | TRBV5-1 | TRBD2 | TRBJ2-3 | .
TGCGCCAGCAGCCAGACAGGGGGCGCCGGTGGCTACACCTTC | CASSQTGGAGGYTF | TRBV4-1 | TRBD1 | TRBJ1-2 | .
TGTGCCAGCAGTTTAGAGGGAAGGTCGGTTCAGCCCCAGCATTTT | CASSLEGRSVQPQHF | TRBV27 | . | TRBJ1-5 | .
TGTGCCAGCAGCCCTCCGACGGGCTATGGCTACACCTTC | CASSPPTGYGYTF | TRBV7-8 | . | TRBJ1-2 | .
TGTGCCAGCAGCTTAGATAGGCGGGAAAAACTGTTTTTT | CASSLDRREKLFF | TRBV7-2 | . | TRBJ1-4 | .
TGTGCCAGCAGCTCCGTACAGGGGGCTCGTAGTTCCTCCTACAATGAGCAGTTCTTC | CASSSVQGARSSSYNEQFF | TRBV7-9 | TRBD1 | TRBJ2-1 | .
TGTGCCTGGCAGGGGGGAGCCTACGAGCAGTACTTC | CAWQGGAYEQYF | TRBV30 | . | TRBJ2-7 | .
TGTGCCTGTCTTCCCCTGGGGAGGGGGACAGATACGCAGTATTTT | CACLPLGRGTDTQYF | TRBV30 | . | TRBJ2-3 | .
TGTGCCAGCAGCCCACCAGTCGCAGGAAACACCATATATTTT | CASSPPVAGNTIYF | TRBV28 | . | TRBJ1-3 | .
TGTGCCAGCAGTTTAGCCCGGGACAGGGTGGTGGGCGCCGGGGAGCTGTTTTTT | CASSLARDRVVGAGELFF | TRBV28 | TRBD1 | TRBJ2-2 | .
TGTGCCAGCAGCTTAATAGGGGGAGACACCATATATTTT | CASSLIGGDTIYF | TRBV7-2 | . | TRBJ1-3 | .
TGTGCCAGCAGACTAGGCATGTCCGCTAACAGTAGGGATGAGCAGTTCTTC | CASRLGMSANSRDEQFF | TRBV7-9 | . | TRBJ2-1 | .
TGTTCCAGCAGCTTAGAAGGGGGTGGAGTAAGGAACACTGAAGCTTTCTTT | CSSSLEGGGVRNTEAFF | TRBV7-9 | . | TRBJ1-1 | .
TGTGCCATCAGTGAAAGACAGGGACGTGGTAGTGGTGAAGCTTTCTTT | CAISERQGRGSGEAFF | TRBV10-3 | TRBD1 | TRBJ1-1 | .
TGCGCCAGCAGCTGGGGGACTAGCGGGCAAGAGACCCAGTACTTC | CASSWGTSGQETQYF | TRBV5-1 | TRBD2 | TRBJ2-5 | .
TGTGCCAGCAGTGAGCGGAGGGCTCAAGAGACCCAGTACTTC | CASSERRAQETQYF | TRBV2 | . | TRBJ2-5 | .
TGTGCCAGCAGTACCGGTACAGGGTCCCGAGCAGAAAAACTGTTTTTT | CASSTGTGSRAEKLFF | TRBV2 | . | TRBJ1-4 | .
TGTGCCAGCAGTTACATGGACAGGGGGCGCCTGGAGCAGTACTTC | CASSYMDRGRLEQYF | TRBV6-5 | TRBD1 | TRBJ2-7 | .
TGTGCCAGCAGTCCCCGGGACAGGGGAGGCAATCAGCCCCAGCATTTT | CASSPRDRGGNQPQHF | TRBV27 | TRBD1 | TRBJ1-5 | few
TGCGCCAGCAGCCAAGATATGGGAACGGCGGCGGGGAGCACAGATACGCAGTATTTT | CASSQDMGTAAGSTDTQYF | TRBV4-3 | . | TRBJ2-3 | .
TGCGCCAGCAGCCCGAACCCCTGGGGAGGGGGAGGCTCTGGGGCCAACGTCCTGACTTTC | CASSPNPWGGGGSGANVLTF | TRBV4-1 | . | TRBJ2-6 | .
TGTGCCAGCAGCGTAGGACTAGCCACAGCCGGGGAGCTGTTTTTC | CASSVGLATAGELFF | TRBV9 | TRBD2 | TRBJ2-2 | .
TGTGCCAGCAGCGTAGCGGGACAGGGAAATGAGCAGTTCTTC | CASSVAGQGNEQFF | TRBV9 | TRBD1 | TRBJ2-1 | .
TGTGCCAGCAGCTCAGATACCCAAGAGACCCAGTACTTC | CASSSDTQETQYF | TRBV7-9 | . | TRBJ2-5 | few
TGTGCCAGCAGTTTATCCCTGGCCAGCAATCAGCCCCAGCATTTT | CASSLSLASNQPQHF | TRBV27 | . | TRBJ1-5 | few
TGTGCCATCAGTTCGGGGGATAGCAATCAGCCCCAGCATTTT | CAISSGDSNQPQHF | TRBV10-3 | . | TRBJ1-5 | .
TGTGCCAGCAGCCAGACAGGCGCCAAAAACATTCAGTACTTC | CASSQTGAKNIQYF | TRBV11-2 | . | TRBJ2-4 | .
TGTGCCAGCTCACCAAGACAGGGTATGAACACCGGGGAGCTGTTTTTT | CASSPRQGMNTGELFF | TRBV18 | TRBD1 | TRBJ2-2 | .